A single sample is the source of the 30 T cell receptor beta chains below, sequenced in a study of blood T cell repertoires in COVID-19. Measured with immunoSEQ multiplex PCR; TCRdb has only the in-frame clones, and not every one. The sample consists of some 150,000 clones, around four fifths of them appearing once. Material for sequencing was PBMCs or T cells enriched from blood (not recorded which). These receptors originate from a woman in her forties or fifties who had recovered from COVID-19.

This chain connects TRBV9 to TRBJ1-2; 8 positions match TRBD1. From germline, CDR1 is SGDLS and CDR2 YYNGEE. With 3 bases clipped from V and 4 bases from J, the junction kept 5 bases outside the gene matches. CDR3 length equals 14 residues. This CDR3 reads CASSAGDRPYGYTF. For the CDR3, the DNA is TGTGCCAGCAGCGCCGGGGACAGGCCCTATGGCTACACCTTC.

The CDR3 loop reads CASSQVEFSRGQETQYF. The CDR3 DNA sequence: TGTGCCAGCAGCCAAGTAGAGTTTAGCCGTGGCCAAGAGACCCAGTACTTC. This chain links TRBV3-1 (or the pseudogene TRBV3-2) with TRBJ2-5; no clear D. The V end was cut by 1 base, the J end by 1 base, with 16 bases between. The CDR3 has 17 amino acids. The germline V gene encodes CDR1 LGHDT and CDR2 YNNKEL (reference sequence).

The rearrangement links TRBV27 to TRBJ2-7; D perhaps matches TRBD1 (6 bases). V dropped 3 bases and J dropped 6 bases, with 12 bases sitting between them. CDR3 length equals 13 residues. Germline V gives CDR1 MNHEY, CDR2 SMNVEV (reference sequence). For the CDR3, the DNA is TGTGCCAGCAGTTTTCAGGGGTGGGGCGAGCAGTACGTC. Its protein product is CASSFQGWGEQYV.

The J gene is TRBJ2-5, the V gene TRBV2, with 13 positions matching TRBD2. The CDR3 length is 14 residues. Germline-derived CDR1 and CDR2 are SNHLY and FYNNEI. V was clipped by 3 bases and J by 5 bases; unmatched bases: 0. CDR3 residues: CASSETSGRETQYF. The CDR3 DNA follows: TGTGCCAGCAGTGAGACTAGCGGGAGGGAGACCCAGTACTTC.

This clone was detected only once. V and J are TRBV9 and TRBJ2-5, with D perhaps TRBD2 (5 bases). The CDR3 has 12 amino acids. Germline-derived CDR1 and CDR2 are SGDLS and YYNGEE. V was shortened by 8 bases and J by 0 bases, with 8 bases between the two germline ends. CDR3 in DNA: TGTGCCAGTGGCGGGTACCAAGAGACCCAGTACTTC. It is translated as CASGGYQETQYF. The full variable domain, completed using reference TRBV9 and TRBJ2-5, is DSGVTQTPKHLITATGQRVTLRCSPRSGDLSVYWYQQSLDQGLQFLIQYYNGEERAKGNILERFSAQQFPDLHSELNLSSLELGDSALYFCASGGYQETQYFGPGTRLLVL.

This clone has a single count. The CDR3 coding sequence is TGTGCCAGCAGTTTATCAGGGGGAGTTGAAGCTTTCTTT. It codes for CASSLSGGVEAFF. The chain employs TRBV28 and TRBJ1-1; 7 nucleotides agree with TRBD1. The CDR3 covers 13 residues. Trimming took 1 base from V and 7 from J; bases not matched to a gene: 3. Germline assignment: CDR1 MDHEN and CDR2 SYDVKM.

The CDR3 region is CASSLSSRGMETQYF. The CDR3 DNA is TGTGCCAGCAGTTTAAGCTCAAGAGGTATGGAGACCCAGTACTTC. This chain links TRBV27 with TRBJ2-5; D uncertain. Trimming stripped 2 bases from V and 5 bases from J, with 15 bases between. In germline, CDR1 is MNHEY, CDR2 SMNVEV (reference sequence). The CDR3 totals 15 residues.

The chain uses TRBV6-5 and TRBJ1-3, with D uncertain. This CDR3 has 14 amino acids. Trimming removed 6 bases at V and 4 bases at J, with 13 bases between. The germline V gene encodes CDR1 MNHEY and CDR2 SVGAGI. CDR3 nucleotide sequence: TGTGCCAGCAGGTACCTACAGCCGGGAAACACCATATATTTT. Its protein product is CASRYLQPGNTIYF.

The chain uses TRBV6-6 and TRBJ2-1; TRBD2 aligns across 12 bases. Germline values: CDR1 MNHNY, CDR2 SVGAGI (reference sequence). The CDR3 is made up of 17 amino acids. V lost 5 bases and J lost 5; bases outside the gene matches: 10. CDR3 DNA: TGTGCCAGCAGTCTAGCGGGGGGGCCACGGTACCACAATGAGCAGTTCTTC. Residues: CASSLAGGPRYHNEQFF.

This clone appeared a single time. The V gene is TRBV6-1, the J gene TRBJ1-2, with D uncertain. The CDR3 is made up of 13 amino acids. The V and J ends lost 3 bases and 2 bases respectively, with 7 bases between them. In germline, CDR1 is MNHNS, CDR2 SASEGT. The CDR3, as DNA: TGTGCCAGCAGTGAGGGCCGGAACTATGGCTACACCTTC. Its translation is CASSEGRNYGYTF.

The V and J genes are TRBV3-1 (or the pseudogene TRBV3-2) and TRBJ2-1; possible D gene TRBD2, 6 bases. The CDR3 is 22 residues long. Trimming removed 0 bases at V and 0 bases at J, with 27 bases between. Germline-derived CDR1 and CDR2 are LGHDT and YNNKEL (reference sequence). CDR3: CASSQDGSDGASERCSYNEQFF. The CDR3 DNA is TGTGCCAGCAGCCAAGATGGTTCTGATGGAGCTAGCGAAAGATGCTCCTACAATGAGCAGTTCTTC.

The gene calls are TRBV5-1 and TRBJ1-3; D may be TRBD1 (5 bases). V lost 2 bases, J lost 0 bases, and 9 bases lay in between. CDR3 length: 15 amino acids. Looked up from germline, CDR1 is SGHRS and CDR2 is YFSETQ. The CDR3 DNA is TGCGCCAGCAGCTTAGACACAGGCTCTGGAAACACCATATATTTT. It encodes CASSLDTGSGNTIYF.

The J gene is TRBJ2-3, the V gene TRBV30; 8 bases align to TRBD2. CDR3 length: 16 residues. Germline CDR1 GTSNPN, CDR2 SVGIG (reference sequence). Trimming removed 0 bases from V and 0 bases from J; junction bases left unmatched: 5. This chain's CDR3 is CAWSVAGLASTDTQYF. CDR3 DNA sequence: TGTGCCTGGAGTGTAGCCGGACTAGCCAGCACAGATACGCAGTATTTT.

This sequence joins TRBV12-1 and TRBJ1-1. TRBV12-1 is reported as a pseudogene. The CDR3 length is 11 residues. CDR3 coding DNA: TGTGCCGCTGGAGGTCACACTGAAGCTTTCTTT. It codes for CAAGGHTEAFF.

The table lists this clone with a few counts. The V call is TRBV7-3, the J call TRBJ1-1; weak D call: TRBD1 (5 bases). Germline CDR1 and CDR2: SGHTA and FQGTGA. This CDR3 region has 13 residues. V lost 5 bases and J 2 bases, leaving 9 bases between the germline ends. CDR3 protein: CASSMTENTEAFF. CDR3 DNA sequence: TGTGCCAGCAGCATGACAGAAAACACTGAAGCTTTCTTT.

V is TRBV7-2 and J is TRBJ1-5; 8 bases map to TRBD1. The CDR3 is 15 residues long. The trim removed 3 bases at V and 12 bases at J, leaving 13 bases unmatched. Germline lookup yields CDR1 SGHTA and CDR2 FQGNSA. The CDR3 is CASSFTGGGVGRQHF. For the CDR3, the DNA is TGTGCCAGCAGCTTTACAGGGGGGGGAGTCGGGCGCCAGCATTTT. Full variable domain (outside the CDR3, taken from reference TRBV7-2 and TRBJ1-5): GAGVSQSPSNKVTEKGKDVELRCDPISGHTALYWYRQSLGQGLEFLIYFQGNSAPDKSGLPSDRFSAERTGGSVSTLTIQRTQQEDSAVYLCASSFTGGGVGRQHFGDGTRLSIL.

The rearrangement joins TRBV5-1 to TRBJ1-5; tentatively, D is TRBD1 (6 bases). V lost 0 bases, J lost 7 bases, and 11 bases lay in between. The CDR3 is 14 residues long. Germline CDR1 SGHRS, CDR2 YFSETQ. CDR3 sequence: CASSLDGGRQPQHF. In DNA, the CDR3 is TGCGCCAGCAGCTTGGATGGGGGCCGACAGCCCCAGCATTTT.

This sequence joins TRBV19 and TRBJ2-7; 9 bases map to TRBD2. V lost 8 bases and J lost 7; bases outside the gene matches: 15. CDR1 is LNHDA and CDR2 is SQIVND in the germline V gene (reference sequence). The CDR3 spans 15 residues. The CDR3 DNA sequence: TGTGCCAGTTCGATAGCGGGAGCCCCCCAGGGAGAGCAGTACGTC. It translates to CASSIAGAPQGEQYV.

The chain couples TRBV5-1 to TRBJ2-1; D remains ambiguous. Between the trimmed V and J ends, which lost 0 bases and 6 bases, there was a span of 13 bases. Germline V gene sequence: CDR1 SGHRS, CDR2 YFSETQ. The CDR3 runs to 15 residues. The CDR3 coding sequence is TGCGCCAGCAGCTTGGCGTCAGGCCCTCTCAATGAGCAGTTCTTC. This encodes CASSLASGPLNEQFF.

This chain links TRBV19 with TRBJ1-3, with D possibly TRBD1 on 6 matching bases. The CDR3 runs 15 residues. V lost 7 bases to trimming and J lost 0 bases, with 13 bases between them. From germline, CDR1 is LNHDA and CDR2 SQIVND (reference sequence). The CDR3, as DNA: TGTGCCAGTATCCGCCAGGGGCACTCTGGAAACACCATATATTTT. It specifies CASIRQGHSGNTIYF.

J is TRBJ2-7 and V is TRBV2; maybe TRBD2 (6 bases). The CDR3 runs to 12 residues. Germline CDR1 SNHLY, CDR2 FYNNEI. Trimming took 5 bases from V and 6 from J, leaving 11 bases between them. The CDR3 protein is CASSPRDSEQYV. CDR3 DNA: TGTGCCAGCAGTCCCAGGGACTCCGAGCAGTACGTC.

The chain has TRBV7-2 and TRBJ2-2; TRBD1 agrees at 7 bases. Germline trimming cut 2 bases from V and 6 bases from J; bases unmatched to any gene: 6. The CDR3 is 15 amino acids. Germline lookup yields CDR1 SGHTA and CDR2 FQGNSA. CDR3: CASSLPGQEAGELFF. The DNA of the CDR3 is TGTGCCAGCAGCTTACCCGGACAGGAAGCCGGGGAGCTGTTTTTT.

The chain combines TRBV6-2 or TRBV6-3 with TRBJ1-5; D ambiguous. V lost 6 bases and J 0 bases, leaving 12 bases between the germline ends. The CDR3 is 15 residues long. Looked up from germline, CDR1 is MNHEY and CDR2 is SVGEGT. CDR3 coding DNA: TGTGCCAGCAGCCCTACCCCAGGTAGCAATCAGCCCCAGCATTTT. Protein sequence: CASSPTPGSNQPQHF.

The chain carries TRBV10-3 and TRBJ2-7, with TRBD1 as a possible D gene (6 bases). Looked up from germline, CDR1 is ENHRY and CDR2 is SYGVKD. V lost 4 bases to trimming and J lost 6 bases, with 16 bases between them. CDR3 length: 14 amino acids. The CDR3 DNA reads as TGTGCCATCAGTGCGAACAGGGATATGGGCGAGCAGTACGTC. It codes for CAISANRDMGEQYV.

This clone was seen only a few times. CDR3 residues: CASSLIGGRSPLHF. The CDR3 nucleotides are TGTGCCAGCAGTCTGATAGGCGGTCGGTCACCCCTCCACTTT. The V and J genes are TRBV6-4 and TRBJ1-6; D is undetermined. The CDR3 loop spans 14 amino acids. The V and J ends lost 5 bases and 10 bases respectively, with 15 bases between them. CDR1 is MRHNA, CDR2 SNTAGT, per germline.

The chain couples TRBV30 to TRBJ2-3; D is perhaps TRBD1 (5 bases). Between the trimmed V and J ends, which lost 0 bases and 8 bases, there was a span of 6 bases. Germline lookup yields CDR1 GTSNPN and CDR2 SVGIG (reference sequence). The CDR3 is 11 amino acids. Written as DNA, the CDR3 is TGTGCCTGGAGTGTGGGGCGTACGCAGTATTTT. Protein product: CAWSVGRTQYF.

The V gene is TRBV6-8, the J gene TRBJ2-7, with 9 positions matching TRBD2. CDR1 and CDR2 (germline): MNHGY, SAAAGT. J lost 5 bases, V lost 4 bases, and 18 bases had no gene match. The CDR3 sequence is 18 residues long. CDR3 nucleotides: TGTGCCAGCAGTTTTGGCCCGGAAAGCGGGAGGACTCCCCACGAGCAGTACGTC. It specifies CASSFGPESGRTPHEQYV.

The chain couples TRBV11-2 to TRBJ2-2, with D tentatively TRBD2 (6 bases). CDR3 length: 17 residues. Germline values: CDR1 SGHAT, CDR2 FQNNGV. V was cut by 2 bases and J by 5 bases, with 18 bases left in between. DNA for the CDR3: TGTGCCAGCAGCTTATTACGGGGCGGGATAAAAACCGGGGAGCTGTTTTTT. Residues: CASSLLRGGIKTGELFF.

The chain uses TRBV7-3 and TRBJ2-2, with 13 bases aligning to TRBD2. V shed 0 bases and J 5 bases; nucleotides not matched to a gene: 6. The CDR3 spans 18 residues. CDR1 and CDR2 from the germline V gene are SGHTA and FQGTGA. The CDR3 nucleotides read TGTGCCAGCAGCTTAACTACCCCGGGACTAGCGGGGACCGGGGAGCTGTTTTTT. Protein product: CASSLTTPGLAGTGELFF.

The chain has TRBV7-8 and TRBJ1-2, with 9 bases identical to TRBD1. Germline V gives CDR1 SGHVS, CDR2 FQNEAQ. CDR3 size: 15 residues. The V gene end was trimmed by 5 bases and the J gene end by 3 bases; junction bases not matched to a gene: 7. The CDR3 here is CASSTTGTGYYGYTF. In nucleotides, the CDR3 is TGTGCCAGCAGCACAACCGGGACAGGGTACTATGGCTACACCTTC.